This T cell receptor (beta chain) was documented in a study of T cell responses to AZD1222 COVID-19 vaccine. General observations from the study: Donors, mostly white British, included more females; clonal diversity was possibly underestimated.

V was clipped by 3 bases and J by 4 bases; unmatched bases: 10. Germline CDR1 reads KGHSH; CDR2 reads LQKENI. This CDR3 comprises 16 residues. The protocol was immunoSEQ multiplex PCR, while the TCRdb copy is restricted to in-frame clones and leaves out a portion. The profile shows approximately 80,000 clones, approximately 90% of them singletons. A single count supports this clone. The antigen remains unidentified. The genes are TRBV18 and TRBJ1-1; TRBD1 matches at 8 bases. This clonotype originated in an adult in good health. The specimen comprised peripheral blood, sampled on day 0 of AZD1222 vaccination. The CDR3 region has the DNA TGTGCCAGCTCACCTGACAGGGGATCCCGAAGCACTGAAGCTTTCTTT. This gives the protein CASSPDRGSRSTEAFF.